Listed here are 4 T cell receptor beta chains from one sample, sequenced in a study of blood T cell repertoires in COVID-19. Clones were sequenced by immunoSEQ multiplex PCR, and TCRdb holds only the in-frame ones, with some missing. The sample lists about 68,000 clones; around 82% were seen once. Sequencing used peripheral blood. Receptor source: a man aged 50-59 years with active COVID-19.

This chain joins TRBV5-1 and TRBJ2-7; 10 bases map to TRBD1. Germline V gene data show CDR1 as SGHRS and CDR2 as YFSETQ. This CDR3 comprises 15 residues. V lost 4 bases and J lost 5; bases outside the gene matches: 9. The CDR3 here is CASSLVGTGEDEQYF. The CDR3, as DNA: TGCGCCAGCAGCCTGGTGGGGACAGGGGAAGACGAGCAGTACTTC.

This CDR3 reads CASSLDREGPQHF. CDR3 sequence (DNA): TGTGCCAGCAGCTTGGACAGGGAGGGGCCCCAGCATTTT. This chain joins TRBV5-5 and TRBJ1-5, with a weak D call TRBD1 (6 bases). The CDR3 contains 13 residues. The V end was cut by 0 bases, the J end by 9 bases, with 10 bases between. Germline assignment: CDR1 SGHKS and CDR2 YYEKEE (reference sequence).

This chain links TRBV6-2 or TRBV6-3 with TRBJ2-2; 11 bases match TRBD2. The V segment lost 5 bases and the J segment 5 bases; nucleotides outside the gene matches: 4. This CDR3 region has 15 residues. The germline gives CDR1 MNHEY, CDR2 SVGEGT. The CDR3 DNA follows: TGTGCCAGCAGTCCCGGACTAGCGGGTACCGGGGAGCTGTTTTTT. It translates to CASSPGLAGTGELFF.

In its sample, this clone was seen once. The chain recombines TRBV7-2 with TRBJ1-3; possibly TRBD1 for D (6 bases). V dropped 5 bases and J dropped 0 bases, with 17 bases sitting between them. The CDR3 is 17 residues long. The germline V gene encodes CDR1 SGHTA and CDR2 FQGNSA. The CDR3 DNA is TGTGCCAGCAGCCAGAATGGGGGGGCGTACTCTGGAAACACCATATATTTT. It specifies CASSQNGGAYSGNTIYF.